The 31 T cell receptor beta chains below were found in one sample sequenced in a study of blood T cell repertoires in COVID-19. Clones were sequenced by immunoSEQ multiplex PCR, and TCRdb holds only the in-frame ones, with some missing. Found here are tens of thousands of clones, roughly 80% of them singletons; the top ten hold roughly 19%. Material: peripheral blood. These receptors were obtained from a man between 70 and 80 years old with acute or convalescent COVID-19.

This clone has a single count. The chain uses TRBV5-1 and TRBJ2-7, with 7 bases aligning to TRBD1. Per germline, CDR1 SGHRS and CDR2 YFSETQ. V lost 4 bases and J lost 0; bases outside the gene matches: 4. CDR3 length equals 14 residues. The CDR3 region is CASSRTGSSYEQYF. CDR3 nucleotides: TGCGCCAGCAGCCGGACAGGATCCTCCTACGAGCAGTACTTC.

The chain joins TRBV5-6 to TRBJ2-1; 9 bases fit TRBD2. The junction had 3 bases not matched to a gene; V was cut back by 1 base and J by 7 bases. The CDR3 has 14 residues. CDR1 and CDR2 from the germline V gene are SGHDT and YYEEEE. CDR3 DNA: TGTGCCAGCAGCTTGTCGGGACTAGCAAATGAGCAGTTCTTC. This encodes CASSLSGLANEQFF.

This clone was detected only once. The CDR3 DNA is TGTGCCAGTAGGGGCCAGGGCGTCACTGAAGCTTTCTTT. This encodes CASRGQGVTEAFF. This chain uses TRBV19 with TRBJ1-1, with a tentative D call TRBD1 (5 bases). V was shortened by 6 bases and J by 4 bases, with 12 bases between the two germline ends. The CDR3 length is 13 residues. Germline values: CDR1 LNHDA, CDR2 SQIVND (reference sequence). The variable domain in full, completed from reference TRBV19 and TRBJ1-1, reads DGGITQSPKYLFRKEGQNVTLSCEQNLNHDAMYWYRQDPGQGLRLIYYSQIVNDFQKGDIAEGYSVSREKKESFPLTVTSAQKNPTAFYLCASRGQGVTEAFFGQGTRLTVV.

This clone has a handful of counts. V gene TRBV30 combines with J gene TRBJ2-7; TRBD1 aligns across 7 bases. The germline CDR1 and CDR2 sequences are GTSNPN and SVGIG (reference sequence). This CDR3 is 15 amino acids long. After removal of 3 bases from V and 4 bases from J, the junction contained 12 bases not matched to a gene. The CDR3 loop reads CAWRDYPTGIYEQYF. The CDR3 DNA sequence: TGTGCCTGGAGAGATTACCCGACAGGGATTTACGAGCAGTACTTC.

The sample holds a few counts of this clone. The rearrangement joins TRBV7-9 to TRBJ2-7; 8 bases line up with TRBD1. With 3 bases clipped from V and 3 bases from J, the junction kept 4 bases outside the gene matches. The CDR3 has 14 residues. The germline CDR1 and CDR2 sequences are SEHNR and FQNEAQ (reference sequence). The CDR3 protein is CASSFLDRDYEQYF. In nucleotides, the CDR3 is TGTGCCAGCAGCTTCCTGGACAGGGACTACGAGCAGTACTTC.

With respect to this clone: One junction end does not reproduce the germline sequence, and a read error may be involved. The chain carries TRBV7-9 and TRBJ1-4; a possible D gene is TRBD1 (5 bases). The CDR3 totals 15 residues. Germline-derived CDR1 and CDR2 are SEHNR and FQNEAQ (reference sequence). In DNA form, the CDR3 reads TGTGCCAGCAGCTTAGAGAGGACAACGAATGAAAAACTGTTTTTT. It is translated as CASSLERTTNEKLFF.

The rearrangement joins TRBV4-1 to TRBJ1-1, with 9 nucleotides matching TRBD1. CDR1 and CDR2 from the germline V gene are MGHRA and YSYEKL. The CDR3 covers 16 residues. With 4 bases clipped from V and 2 bases from J, the junction kept 8 bases outside the gene matches. CDR3 loop: CASSLPSGQGNTEAFF. The CDR3 DNA follows: TGCGCCAGCAGCCTACCTTCGGGACAGGGAAACACTGAAGCTTTCTTT.

The V call is TRBV5-4, the J call TRBJ2-1, with D tentatively TRBD1 (6 bases). The V end was cut by 4 bases, the J end by 4 bases, with 12 bases between. The germline V gene has CDR1 SGHNT and CDR2 YYREEE (reference sequence). This CDR3 spans 14 amino acids. The CDR3 DNA reads as TGTGCCAGCAGCCTAAGGACAGAATACAATGAGCAGTTCTTC. Protein product: CASSLRTEYNEQFF.

The chain carries TRBV15 and TRBJ1-2, with 8 bases aligning to TRBD1. The V gene end was trimmed by 4 bases and the J gene end by 3 bases; junction bases not matched to a gene: 10. Germline CDR1 reads LNHNV; CDR2 reads YYDKDF (reference sequence). The CDR3 loop spans 16 amino acids. The DNA of the CDR3 is TGTGCCACCAGCACCGCCGGACAGGGATGGGACTATGGCTACACCTTC. Protein: CATSTAGQGWDYGYTF.

This chain uses TRBV12-3 or TRBV12-4 with TRBJ1-1; TRBD1 is a possible D gene (5 bases). The CDR3 is 13 residues long. V shed 7 bases and J shed 6 bases, with 15 bases lying between them. CDR3 amino acids: CASIGTRRAEAFF. In DNA form, the CDR3 reads TGTGCCAGCATCGGGACGAGGAGGGCTGAAGCTTTCTTT.

This chain connects TRBV6-4 to TRBJ2-3; D may be TRBD2 (6 bases). Trimming removed 6 bases from V and 3 bases from J, with 13 bases in between. The CDR3 loop spans 14 amino acids. The V gene's germline CDR1 is MRHNA and CDR2 SNTAGT. The CDR3 DNA is TGTGCCAGCAGCGGAACAGGAGGGACAGATACGCAGTATTTT. Residues: CASSGTGGTDTQYF.

The rearrangement uses TRBV5-1 and TRBJ2-7, with D tentatively TRBD2 (6 bases). V gave up 1 base and J gave up 0 bases, with 11 bases separating them. The CDR3 is 15 residues long. Per the germline V gene, CDR1 is SGHRS and CDR2 is YFSETQ. In nucleotides, the CDR3 is TGCGCCAGCAGCTTGTATCCGGGGGTCTCCTACGAGCAGTACTTC. Amino acids: CASSLYPGVSYEQYF.

The V gene is TRBV7-9, the J gene TRBJ2-3; 9 nucleotides line up with TRBD1. This CDR3 has 15 residues. V shed 3 bases, J shed 6 bases, and the junction held 7 bases outside the gene matches. The germline V gene encodes CDR1 SEHNR and CDR2 FQNEAQ (reference sequence). CDR3: CASSFSGQGSDTQYF. CDR3 DNA sequence: TGTGCCAGCAGCTTTTCGGGACAGGGATCGGATACGCAGTATTTT. Full variable domain (outside the CDR3, taken from reference TRBV7-9 and TRBJ2-3): DTGVSQNPRHKITKRGQNVTFRCDPISEHNRLYWYRQTLGQGPEFLTYFQNEAQLEKSRLLSDRFSAERPKGSFSTLEIQRTEQGDSAMYLCASSFSGQGSDTQYFGPGTRLTVL.

The rearrangement links TRBV19 to TRBJ1-1; D call uncertain. Germline CDR1 and CDR2: LNHDA and SQIVND (reference sequence). The CDR3 covers 14 residues. V lost 4 bases, J lost 0 bases, and 9 bases lay in between. The CDR3 sequence is CASSTPSLNTEAFF. The CDR3 DNA reads as TGTGCCAGTAGTACCCCATCCCTGAACACTGAAGCTTTCTTT.

The gene calls are TRBV27 and TRBJ1-1; D remains ambiguous. The CDR3 totals 13 residues. The V end was cut by 0 bases, the J end by 3 bases, with 5 bases between. Germline CDR1 reads MNHEY; CDR2 reads SMNVEV (reference sequence). The CDR3 sequence: CASSLSEDTEAFF. For the CDR3, the DNA is TGTGCCAGCAGTTTATCGGAGGACACTGAAGCTTTCTTT.

This chain uses TRBV9 with TRBJ1-4; no definite D call. V lost 4 bases and J 7 bases, leaving 14 bases between the germline ends. Germline V gene data show CDR1 as SGDLS and CDR2 as YYNGEE. This CDR3 spans 14 amino acids. CDR3 sequence: CASSPRLGSEKLFF. In nucleotides, the CDR3 is TGTGCCAGCAGCCCAAGACTAGGGAGTGAAAAACTGTTTTTT.

V usage is TRBV19 and J usage is TRBJ1-2; D uncertain. Trimming shortened V by 6 bases and J by 8 bases, and 13 bases separated the two germline ends. The germline gives CDR1 LNHDA, CDR2 SQIVND (reference sequence). The CDR3 totals 12 residues. The CDR3 DNA follows: TGTGCCAGTAGGCGAGGCGGGGTAGGCTACACCTTC. This codes for CASRRGGVGYTF.

The chain is built from TRBV5-1 and TRBJ2-7; weak D call: TRBD2 (6 bases). Germline CDR1 and CDR2: SGHRS and YFSETQ. This CDR3 is 13 amino acids long. The V gene lost 1 base and the J gene lost 9 bases, with 14 bases spanning the gap. This chain's CDR3 is CASSLRVEGGQYF. CDR3 coding DNA: TGCGCCAGCAGCTTGAGGGTAGAGGGAGGGCAGTACTTC.

The chain uses TRBV19 and TRBJ2-2; tentatively, D is TRBD1 (5 bases). CDR1 and CDR2 (germline): LNHDA, SQIVND (reference sequence). The CDR3 extends over 12 amino acids. Trimming cost V 7 bases and J 6 bases, with 9 bases left between them. The CDR3 DNA reads TGTGCCAGTAACCAGGGTGCCGGGGAGCTGTTTTTT. It yields the protein CASNQGAGELFF.

The chain joins TRBV10-3 to TRBJ2-5; 9 nucleotides align to TRBD1. CDR1 and CDR2 (germline): ENHRY, SYGVKD. The V segment lost 3 bases and the J segment 4 bases; nucleotides outside the gene matches: 6. The CDR3 contains 15 residues. CDR3 sequence reads: CAISDRTGARETQYF. As DNA, the CDR3 is TGTGCCATCAGTGATCGGACAGGGGCGAGAGAGACCCAGTACTTC.

This clone was observed a few times. The rearrangement joins TRBV3-1 (or the pseudogene TRBV3-2) to TRBJ2-3; no definite D call. V was trimmed by 1 base and J by 2 bases, leaving 7 bases between them. The CDR3 extends over 14 amino acids. Germline V gives CDR1 LGHDT, CDR2 YNNKEL (reference sequence). The CDR3 loop reads CASSQGQFTDTQYF. The CDR3 DNA reads as TGTGCCAGCAGCCAAGGCCAGTTCACAGATACGCAGTATTTT.

V and J are TRBV6-2 or TRBV6-3 and TRBJ2-2; D possibly corresponds to TRBD1 (5 bases). With 0 bases removed from V and 6 bases from J, the gap between germline ends came to 11 bases. The V gene's germline CDR1 is MNHEY and CDR2 SVGEGT. This CDR3 region has 15 residues. CDR3 sequence: CASSYSRVGSGELFF. CDR3 bases: TGTGCCAGCAGTTACTCCAGGGTCGGGTCCGGGGAGCTGTTTTTT.

V usage is TRBV11-1 and J usage is TRBJ2-2, with 9 bases fitting TRBD1. With V trimmed by 8 bases and J by 7 bases, 14 bases remained unmatched. This CDR3 has 16 residues. Looked up from germline, CDR1 is SGHAT and CDR2 is FQDESV (reference sequence). CDR3 in DNA: TGTGCCAGCCTTAAGGACAGGGGCGTCCAAAGCGGGGAGCTGTTTTTT. This sequence encodes CASLKDRGVQSGELFF. The full variable domain, rest sourced from reference TRBV11-1 and TRBJ2-2, is EAEVAQSPRYKITEKSQAVAFWCDPISGHATLYWYRQILGQGPELLVQFQDESVVDDSQLPKDRFSAERLKGVDSTLKIQPAELGDSAMYLCASLKDRGVQSGELFFGEGSRLTVL.

The chain recombines TRBV7-6 with TRBJ1-3; weak D call: TRBD1 (6 bases). Germline CDR1 is SGHVS and CDR2 is FNYEAQ. Trimming pared 5 bases from V and 0 bases from J, leaving 14 bases between. The CDR3 spans 16 residues. The CDR3 nucleotides read TGTGCCAGCAGCATAAGACAGGTTCACTCTGGAAACACCATATATTTT. This gives the protein CASSIRQVHSGNTIYF.

The chain couples TRBV6-5 to TRBJ1-4; TRBD1 is a possible D gene (5 bases). Trimming shortened V by 6 bases and J by 4 bases, and 12 bases separated the two germline ends. The CDR3 loop spans 14 amino acids. Germline CDR1 reads MNHEY; CDR2 reads SVGAGI. This CDR3 is CASSPQGINEKLFF. DNA of the CDR3: TGTGCCAGCAGCCCCCAGGGAATTAATGAAAAACTGTTTTTT.

This chain links TRBV30 with TRBJ1-2; D unclear. CDR1 GTSNPN and CDR2 SVGIG come from the germline V gene (reference sequence). V lost 3 bases to trimming and J lost 2 bases, with 19 bases between them. The length of the CDR3 is 16 residues. CDR3 sequence (DNA): TGTGCCTGGAGGGGCGTACGGCGGGATACCAACTATGGCTACACCTTC. Its protein product is CAWRGVRRDTNYGYTF.

This sequence joins TRBV6-5 and TRBJ2-4; 8 nucleotides agree with TRBD1. V lost 10 bases, J lost 5 bases, and 7 bases stayed unmatched. The CDR3 is 13 residues long. CDR1 is MNHEY, CDR2 SVGAGI, per germline. The chain's CDR3 is CATRTGWENIQYF. The CDR3 nucleotides are TGTGCCACTCGGACAGGGTGGGAAAACATTCAGTACTTC.

The gene calls are TRBV5-1 and TRBJ1-3; 7 bases align to TRBD1. V was pared by 4 bases and J by 4 bases, with 2 bases of the junction left unmatched. The CDR3 totals 13 residues. Germline V gene sequence: CDR1 SGHRS, CDR2 YFSETQ. CDR3 sequence (DNA): TGCGCCAGCAGCACGGACAGGGGAAACACCATATATTTT. Amino acid sequence: CASSTDRGNTIYF.

This clone was detected only once. CDR3 in amino acids: CASTPSTGAYEQYF. In nucleotides, the CDR3 is TGTGCCAGCACCCCTTCTACAGGGGCCTACGAGCAGTACTTC. The rearrangement joins TRBV6-6 to TRBJ2-7; 7 bases are shared with TRBD1. V trimming: 7 bases; J trimming: 2 bases; junction bases outside the gene matches: 8. Germline-derived CDR1 and CDR2 are MNHNY and SVGAGI (reference sequence). The CDR3 loop spans 14 amino acids.

This sequence joins TRBV9 and TRBJ1-1; D remains unclear. V lost 2 bases to trimming and J lost 0 bases, with 14 bases between them. The V gene's germline CDR1 is SGDLS and CDR2 YYNGEE. The CDR3 runs to 16 residues. The CDR3 DNA sequence: TGTGCCAGCAGCGTCGACGCAGCGATCGTGAACACTGAAGCTTTCTTT. The encoded protein is CASSVDAAIVNTEAFF.

This rearrangement joins TRBV7-9 to TRBJ2-7; 9 bases line up with TRBD2. V lost 1 base and J lost 6; bases outside the gene matches: 4. The CDR3 runs 14 residues. The germline V gene encodes CDR1 SEHNR and CDR2 FQNEAQ (reference sequence). The CDR3, as DNA: TGTGCCAGCAGCTTAGACTGGCGGGGGGGCGAGCAGTACTTC. Translating gives CASSLDWRGGEQYF.